This record looks at one TCR beta chain sequence and its context. The antigen this receptor binds is unknown. No per-base quality is available; no much larger clone lies one base away. These data come from a study of cytomegalovirus exposure and HLA in healthy donors (dated by TCRdb to 2016 to 2017). At the level of the whole study: An earlier analysis of approximately 550 of the donors reported 250 to 300 Gb of sequence data and roughly 110 million unique TCR beta sequences from 150 million to 200 million T cells. To study patterns of TCR occurrence, a later analysis re-analyzed previously published TCR beta repertoires from 550 to 800 donors and added high-resolution HLA genotyping. Donor age, sex, ethnicity and CMV serostatus were collected together with the repertoire data. A later genetic analysis took genome-wide SNP genotypes for about 55% of the roughly 700 donors and used that subset as a discovery cohort. On average, around 230,000 unique TCR beta nucleotide sequences were sequenced per donor among roughly 430 genotyped donors of the cohort, with roughly 20% of those sequences being non-productive. The study profiled the T cell repertoires of fewer than 850 subjects by immunosequencing and related them to cytomegalovirus serostatus. The aim of the study was to test whether cataloging public T cell receptors could identify signatures of past pathogen exposure. Of the 300 to 400 genotyped donors, 65% to 90% fell in the genetic ancestry cluster associated with self-reported Caucasian donors. Both class I and class II loci were covered by HLA typing, at four-digit resolution. High-throughput TCR immunosequencing, statistical association of individual TCRs with disease status, and machine learning were combined to predict cytomegalovirus infection status. About 300 gigabases of sequencing data and 78 million or so unique TCR sequences were included in an early release covering 550 to 800 HLA-typed donors. About five DR-DQ haplotypes were treated as single units for association and clustering because of strong linkage in the cohort. Typing coverage differed by locus: A, B, C, DRB1 and DQB1 were typed in about 620-630 donors, DQA1 in 522, DPA1 in approximately 600, and DPB1 in just under 490. To decide whether each TCR beta V gene segment behaved as functional or pseudogenic, an earlier analysis of some 600 of the donors relied on high-throughput TCR beta sequencing. Along with the roughly 710-subject first cohort, a separate validation cohort of over a hundred different subjects was used. Rather than drawing on any new phenotypic data, the later analysis identified candidate immune exposures from TCR beta sequences and the way those sequences occurred across donors. All discovery cohort repertoires had been generated using a single sequencing platform.

The paper's findings and limits, for the study overall: In the study, approximately 150 TCR beta chains were listed as associated with cytomegalovirus. In a later analysis, 16,951 TCR beta sequences were associated with specific HLA alleles at a false discovery rate of 0.05. HLA typing was unavailable for some donors at each locus, so association tests used only the typed subset. The authors suggested that the approach could potentially be generalized to other disease states and immunological phenotypes. A further reported finding was that TCR beta sequences accurately predicted the HLA-A and HLA-B alleles for most subjects in the first cohort. Only TCR beta chains were sequenced in this cohort, and the absence of alpha or paired-chain data limited detectable features. Assigning TCR associations to individual alleles was difficult when HLA alleles, especially DR and DQ, strongly co-occurred. Cytomegalovirus status was reported to be diagnosed by the classifier with high specificity and sensitivity in both the original and validation cohorts. Broadly in line with IMGT annotations, most TCR beta V segments showed up in productive rearrangements about 90% or about 30% of the time in an earlier analysis of several hundred of the donors. Some IMGT-functional V segments, including TRBV6-2 and TRBV6-3, could not be distinguished by the 87-base-pair reads and were therefore excluded. In a later genetic analysis, fewer N-insertions in productive TCRs were reported among donors in an Asian-associated ancestry cluster than the approximately 710-donor mean. Roughly uniform sequencing depth across donors was assumed in presence/absence analyses, although this assumption may not hold. An association between a missense DCLRE1C variant and V-gene and J-gene trimming of TCR beta chains was found in a later genetic analysis and replicated in an independent cohort. Around 16 rarely observed V segments, including chromosome 9 orphons, were excluded from the earlier analysis of approximately 500 of the donors because counts were too low. Across donors, most TCR sequences were observed very rarely, whereas some public TCRs were present in many individuals. For the cohort, immune exposure information was limited to CMV serostatus. A later analysis found that TCR association rates varied across HLA loci, with DRB1 alleles showing the most associated TCRs and HLA-C alleles the fewest. A later analysis reported that several top co-occurrence clusters appeared linked to parvovirus B19, influenza, CMV and Epstein-Barr virus. Correlated functional status among segregating V segments might be attributable to linkage disequilibrium, but an unknown experimental factor could not be ruled out. A cluster of highly shared sequence variants was judged likely to be a technical artifact of the sequencing pipeline. Most CMV-associated TCR beta chains appeared to be HLA-restricted in a later analysis, and the HLA associations seemed to be driven largely by CMV exposure. Three of the identified cytomegalovirus-associated TCR beta chains were confirmed in vitro to be specific for cytomegalovirus antigens. A later analysis found that HLA-associated TCR beta chains were more clonally expanded and had lower generation probabilities than equally common non-associated chains.

Receptor amplification or capture employed the immunoSEQ multiplex PCR assay. The multiplex PCR relied on a mix of 60 forward primers for TCR Vbeta segments and 13 reverse primers for TCR Jbeta segments. The CDR3 region of rearranged TCR beta genes was amplified from genomic DNA with a multiplex PCR assay. The Illumina HiSeq System was used to sequence the amplified TCR beta libraries as 87-base-pair reads. Concerning the study's data processing: Across the 640 or so repertoires, a later analysis counted roughly 84 million unique TCR beta chains, 8.5 million to 12 million of which were shared by at least two donors. A nearest-neighbor algorithm error-corrected the raw reads and collapsed the reads into unique sequences, merging closely related sequences to remove PCR and sequencing errors. V, D and J gene segments were assigned by aligning CDR3 sequences to IMGT reference sequences. For a sequence to be retained, a match of at least six nucleotides to both a V gene segment and a J gene segment was required. Rearrangements were classified as productive when the CDR3 lacked stop codons and remained in frame with V and J, and all other rearrangements were classified as non-productive. CDR3 was defined by IMGT convention, running from the second conserved V-encoded cysteine to the conserved J-encoded phenylalanine. The earlier analysis of about 570 of the donors excluded any sequence lacking an unambiguous match to a single V gene segment. An earlier analysis of around 600 of the donors classified V segments as functional when productive rearrangements were above 56.7% and as segregating when the standard deviation between donors was above 5%. A statistical classification framework was built for diagnosing cytomegalovirus status from the catalog of TCR beta chain sequences. A later analysis assigned V and J genes by comparing TCR nucleotide sequences with IMGT/GENE-DB human TR gene sequences. The TCRdist pipeline was used in a later analysis to assign CDR3 sequences and most-parsimonious VDJ recombination scenarios. In a later analysis, each TCR beta chain was defined by its CDR3 amino acid sequence together with its V-gene family, and reads lacking a unique V-gene family were excluded. To address suspected cross-contamination and a sequencing artifact, a later analysis removed 550 to 750 highly shared, low-generation-probability nucleotide sequences. A later analysis calculated a clonal expansion index for each public chain from normalized within-repertoire ranks of inferred template counts. A later analysis computed generation probabilities with a VDJ recombination model fitted to out-of-frame rearrangements, and checked the results against IGoR. In a later analysis, TCR-TCR, TCR-HLA and TCR-CMV co-occurrence was scored with hypergeometric tests, and a repertoire-size bias correction was applied to TCR pairs. In a later analysis, false discovery rates were estimated by permuting HLA or CMV assignments 20 times. A later analysis grouped co-occurring TCRs with DBSCAN, adding TCRdist sequence similarity when clustering within HLA-allele-positive subsets. Repertoires with fewer than 30,000 or more than 120,000 public chains were left out of co-occurrence clustering, as were about 5 repertoires with anomalous nucleotide sharing. In TCRdb, the immuneACCESS table is reduced to in-frame sequences with V and J assigned. These tables do not hold every clone; where another copy was compared, an unresolved V gene accounts for under half, and the others remain unexplained. V and J calls and clone size come straight from that table; D and trimming were deduced from the DNA. In this sample the table shows about 94,000 clones, over 65% of which occur a single time. The top ten clonotypes cover 10% of the sample.

In total, 666 healthy bone marrow donors made up the cohort. At the time of sampling, all cohort members were nominally healthy, though unrecorded immune exposures were likely present. Of the 600 to 750 cohort members, nearly 300 had a positive CMV serostatus and 352 had a negative one, while no CMV serostatus was recorded for the donor. A peripheral blood sample was provided by each donor, and peripheral blood mononuclear cells were used for TCR beta sequencing. The Qiagen DNeasy Blood Extraction Kit was used to extract genomic DNA from the blood cell samples. The V end gives up 2 bases and the J end 5 bases, leaving 6 bases in the junction not matched to a gene. From the cysteine up to the phenylalanine, the CDR3 has a length of 15 residues. Just CDR3 DNA is preserved here, 45 bases in frame from base 1. The germline V gene specifies MNHNS as CDR1 and SASEGT as CDR2.

Sequencing used PBMCs. This receptor was taken from a human donor in good health. The rearranged chain carries TRBV6-1 and TRBJ1-2; 9 nucleotides in the junction match TRBD1. The sequence in DNA is TGTGCCAGCAGTGAATTTCGGACAGGGGCATATGGCTACACCTTC. This is translated as CASSEFRTGAYGYTF.